This T cell receptor beta chain derives from a study of T cells in Graves' hyperthyroidism and ophthalmopathy. Study information: Before treatment of any kind, peripheral blood was taken at initial diagnosis.

Trimming shortened V by 4 bases and J by 4 bases, and 10 bases separated the two germline ends. There are 13 residues in the CDR3. Ophthalmopathy patients all had a Clinical Activity Score of at least 3, a NOSPECS grade of at least 4 and disease under 3 months old. Lactation, pregnancy, other autoimmune disease or uncontrolled infection excluded patients. RNA transcripts provided the source from which TCR beta CDR3 regions were amplified. First-round RT-PCR of the TCR CDR3 relied on the HTBI primer set. TCRdb itself ran the multiplex PCR reads through MiXCR, one entry per CDR3 protein. The top ten hold 15% to 20% of the sample, which has 530,000 or so distinct CDR3 sequences, 17% seen once.

The J gene is TRBJ2-5, the V gene TRBV12-3 or TRBV12-4, with D tentatively TRBD1 (5 bases). The TCR was taken from a woman younger than 30 with Graves' ophthalmopathy. The sequencing sample was made of blood. CDR3 region: CASSYHRIETQYF. DNA for the CDR3: TGTGCCAGCAGTTACCACAGGATAGAGACCCAGTACTTC.